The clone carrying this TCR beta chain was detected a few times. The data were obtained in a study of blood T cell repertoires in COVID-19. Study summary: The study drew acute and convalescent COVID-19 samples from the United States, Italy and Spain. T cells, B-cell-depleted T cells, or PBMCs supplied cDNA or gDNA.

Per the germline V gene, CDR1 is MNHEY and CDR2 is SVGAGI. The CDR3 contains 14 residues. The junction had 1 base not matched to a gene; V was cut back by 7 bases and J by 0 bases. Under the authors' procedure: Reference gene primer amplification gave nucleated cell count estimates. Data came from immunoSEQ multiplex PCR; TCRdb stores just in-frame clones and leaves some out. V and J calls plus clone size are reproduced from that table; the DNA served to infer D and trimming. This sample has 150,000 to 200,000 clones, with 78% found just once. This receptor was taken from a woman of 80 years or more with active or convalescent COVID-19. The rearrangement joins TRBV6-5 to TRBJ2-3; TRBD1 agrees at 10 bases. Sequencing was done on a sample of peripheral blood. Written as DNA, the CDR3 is TGTGCCAGCATGGGACAGGGGAGCACAGATACGCAGTATTTT. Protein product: CASMGQGSTDTQYF.